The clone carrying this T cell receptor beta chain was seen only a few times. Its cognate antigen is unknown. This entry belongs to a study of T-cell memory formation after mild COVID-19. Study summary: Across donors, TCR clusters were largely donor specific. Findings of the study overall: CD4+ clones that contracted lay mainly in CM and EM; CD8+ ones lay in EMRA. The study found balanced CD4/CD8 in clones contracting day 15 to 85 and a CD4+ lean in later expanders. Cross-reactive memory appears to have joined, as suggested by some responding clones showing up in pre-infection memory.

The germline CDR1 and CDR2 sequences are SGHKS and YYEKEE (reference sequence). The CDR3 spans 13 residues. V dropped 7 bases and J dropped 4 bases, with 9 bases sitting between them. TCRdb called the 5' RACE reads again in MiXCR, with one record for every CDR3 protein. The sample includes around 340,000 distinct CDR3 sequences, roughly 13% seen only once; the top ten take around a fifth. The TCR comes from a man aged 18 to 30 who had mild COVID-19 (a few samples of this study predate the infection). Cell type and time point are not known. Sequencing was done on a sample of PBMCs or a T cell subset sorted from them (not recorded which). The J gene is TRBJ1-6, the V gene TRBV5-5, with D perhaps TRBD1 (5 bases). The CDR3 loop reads CASGEGYNSPLHF. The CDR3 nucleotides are TGTGCCAGCGGGGAGGGGTATAATTCACCCCTCCACTTT.